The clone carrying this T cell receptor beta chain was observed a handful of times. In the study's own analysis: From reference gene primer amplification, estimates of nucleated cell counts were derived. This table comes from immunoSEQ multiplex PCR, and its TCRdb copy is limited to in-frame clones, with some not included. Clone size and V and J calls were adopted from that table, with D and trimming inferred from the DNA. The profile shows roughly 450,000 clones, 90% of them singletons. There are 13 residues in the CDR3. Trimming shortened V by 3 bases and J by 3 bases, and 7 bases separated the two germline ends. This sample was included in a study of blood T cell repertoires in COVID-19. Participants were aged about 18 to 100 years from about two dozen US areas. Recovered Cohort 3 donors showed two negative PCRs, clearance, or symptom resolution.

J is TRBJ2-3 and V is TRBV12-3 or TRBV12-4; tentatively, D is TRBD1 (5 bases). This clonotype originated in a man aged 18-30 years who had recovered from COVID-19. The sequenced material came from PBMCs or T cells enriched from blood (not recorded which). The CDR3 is CASSFSGTDTQYF. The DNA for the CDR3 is TGTGCCAGCAGTTTTTCAGGGACAGATACGCAGTATTTT.